This T cell receptor beta chain was documented in a study of blood T cells in healthy people across ages. General study results and limits: Any conclusive comparison of naive versus antigen-experienced cells was prevented by using unsorted PBMCs.

This clonotype was detected ten times or more. What it binds is unknown. There are 16 residues in the CDR3. Trimming stripped 2 bases from V and 2 bases from J, with 15 bases between. A J-beta primer mix and a sample-barcoded 5' primer were used in a second PCR of roughly 6 to 11 cycles. TCRdb recomputed calls from the 5' RACE reads with MiXCR, one row per CDR3 protein. Here the sample spans about 650,000 distinct CDR3 sequences, about a third being singletons. Healthy Caucasians from Russia aged roughly 6 to 95 served as donors. Every donor provided 9.5 to 10 milliliters of peripheral blood. This receptor was obtained from a woman older than 75 in good health. Sample: blood. The rearrangement links TRBV12-3 or TRBV12-4 to TRBJ2-5; D unclear. Here the CDR3 DNA reads TGTGCCAGCAGTTTAATGTCGTTCGGATATCAAGAGACCCAGTACTTC. This codes for CASSLMSFGYQETQYF.